The present TCR beta chain was sequenced within a study of response to subunit inactivated influenza vaccine. On this clonotype itself: The target antigen is unknown.

General study points: There was a suggestion from the authors that each seasonal influenza vaccination recruits few new T cells.

This CDR3 region has 16 residues. Per the germline V gene, CDR1 is SEHNR and CDR2 is FQNEAQ (reference sequence). V was clipped by 7 bases and J by 5 bases; unmatched bases: 15. TCRdb called the RT-PCR reads again in MiXCR, with one record for every CDR3 protein. Among about 650,000 distinct CDR3 sequences listed, around 16% were seen once. The chain employs TRBV7-9 and TRBJ2-5; 8 positions agree with TRBD1. The TCR comes from a man aged 45 to 65 who received an inactivated influenza vaccine. The starting material was PBMCs from blood, obtained approximately 12 days after vaccination. The CDR3 coding sequence is TGTGCCAGCAACGTGCCCCGGACAGGGTACTCGGAGACCCAGTACTTC. Translation: CASNVPRTGYSETQYF.